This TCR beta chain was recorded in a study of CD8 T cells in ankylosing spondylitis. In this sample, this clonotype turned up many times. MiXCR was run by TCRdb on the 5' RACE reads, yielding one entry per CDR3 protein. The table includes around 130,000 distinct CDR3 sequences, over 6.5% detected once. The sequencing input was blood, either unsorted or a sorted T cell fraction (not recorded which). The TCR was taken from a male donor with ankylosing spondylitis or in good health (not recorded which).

The CDR3 DNA reads as TGTGCCAGCAGCTTCACAGTGAACACTGAAGCTTTCTTT. This translates into CASSFTVNTEAFF. V gene TRBV7-9 combines with J gene TRBJ1-1; D uncertain. The germline V gene encodes CDR1 SEHNR and CDR2 FQNEAQ (reference sequence). The V end lost 3 bases, the J end lost 0 bases, and 5 bases lay between the germline ends. The CDR3 runs 13 residues. The full variable domain, with the rest looked up from reference TRBV7-9 and TRBJ1-1, is DTGVSQNPRHKITKRGQNVTFRCDPISEHNRLYWYRQTLGQGPEFLTYFQNEAQLEKSRLLSDRFSAERPKGSFSTLEIQRTEQGDSAMYLCASSFTVNTEAFFGQGTRLTVV.